This TCR beta chain derives from a study of T-cell memory formation after mild COVID-19. Study-level points and caveats: Clones shrinking from day 15 to 85 showed even CD4/CD8 mixes; later expanders tilted CD4+. Certain responding clones were present in pre-infection memory, suggesting participation of cross-reactive memory. CD4+ contracting clones lay mainly in CM and EM, CD8+ ones in EMRA.

Germline lookup yields CDR1 SGHRS and CDR2 YFSETQ. The CDR3 runs to 17 residues. V lost 1 base, J lost 4 bases, and 9 bases stayed unmatched. Constant-segment primers served in 5'RACE that generated TCR alpha and TCR beta cDNA libraries bearing sample barcodes and UMIs. TCRdb recomputed calls from the 5' RACE reads with MiXCR, one row per CDR3 protein. The sample gives 470,000 or so distinct CDR3 sequences, around 20% of which show up once; 8.4% is in the top ten. This clonotype appeared a few times. Its antigen is not known. Source material: PBMCs or a T cell subset sorted from them (not recorded which). The rearrangement joins TRBV5-1 to TRBJ2-2, with 8 bases that match TRBD1. The TCR sequence derives from an adult woman who had mild COVID-19 (a few samples of this study predate the infection). Cell type and time point are not known. The CDR3 is CASSLSLDRGGTGELFF. The CDR3 DNA follows: TGCGCCAGCAGCTTGTCCCTTGACAGGGGAGGCACCGGGGAGCTGTTTTTT. Together with reference TRBV5-1 and TRBJ2-2, the CDR3 gives the full variable domain: KAGVTQTPRYLIKTRGQQVTLSCSPISGHRSVSWYQQTPGQGLQFLFEYFSETQRNKGNFPGRFSGRQFSNSRSEMNVSTLELGDSALYLCASSLSLDRGGTGELFFGEGSRLTVL.